Following are 11 T cell receptor beta chains from one sample sequenced in a study of blood T cell repertoires in COVID-19. Sequenced by immunoSEQ multiplex PCR; TCRdb stores in-frame clones only, minus some. Among 500,000 to 600,000 clones listed, about 88% were seen once. Sample: peripheral blood. These receptor sequences come from a woman aged 45 to 65 with COVID-19, enrolled during active disease.

This sequence joins TRBV18 and TRBJ1-2; D unresolved. V was cut by 0 bases and J by 8 bases, with 19 bases left in between. Germline lookup yields CDR1 KGHSH and CDR2 LQKENI. The CDR3 extends over 16 amino acids. The CDR3 DNA reads TGTGCCAGCTCACCACCGGTTTCAGGCCCTCGGCAGGGCTACACCTTC. The encoded protein is CASSPPVSGPRQGYTF.

V and J are TRBV5-1 and TRBJ1-2; 8 bases align to TRBD1. The germline gives CDR1 SGHRS, CDR2 YFSETQ. This CDR3 has 16 residues. With V trimmed by 4 bases and J by 8 bases, 16 bases remained unmatched. CDR3 region: CASSPSDRGRVGGYTF. CDR3 DNA sequence: TGCGCCAGCAGCCCGTCCGACAGGGGCCGTGTTGGCGGCTACACCTTC.

The J gene is TRBJ2-1, the V gene TRBV7-9; 11 positions match TRBD2. CDR3 length equals 19 residues. The V segment lost 5 bases and the J segment 0 bases; nucleotides outside the gene matches: 12. The germline V gene has CDR1 SEHNR and CDR2 FQNEAQ (reference sequence). The CDR3 DNA is TGTGCCAGCAGCGCCCCCCTCACTAGCGGGGGTCACTCCTACAATGAGCAGTTCTTC. It codes for CASSAPLTSGGHSYNEQFF.

J is TRBJ1-2 and V is TRBV5-1; 7 nucleotides line up with TRBD1. The CDR3 runs to 14 residues. The germline gives CDR1 SGHRS, CDR2 YFSETQ. With V trimmed by 3 bases and J by 0 bases, 2 bases remained unmatched. The CDR3 here is CASSWDSSNYGYTF. In DNA form, the CDR3 reads TGCGCCAGCAGCTGGGACAGTTCTAACTATGGCTACACCTTC.

V and J are TRBV5-1 and TRBJ1-4; D not resolved. The germline V gene encodes CDR1 SGHRS and CDR2 YFSETQ. V shed 5 bases and J shed 4 bases, with 18 bases lying between them. This CDR3 comprises 16 residues. The DNA for the CDR3 is TGCGCCAGCAGACTAGGCGTAGGATCGGGTAATGAAAAACTGTTTTTT. Its protein is CASRLGVGSGNEKLFF.

To note about this clone: Other nucleotide sequences in the sample specify the same CDR3. The V and J genes are TRBV12-3 or TRBV12-4 and TRBJ1-2; a weak D match, TRBD1 (6 bases). This CDR3 is built from 13 residues. Trimming stripped 6 bases from V and 2 bases from J, with 10 bases between. CDR3: CASSRTANYGYTF. The CDR3 DNA is TGTGCCAGCAGCCGGACAGCGAACTATGGCTACACCTTC.

The V gene is TRBV27, the J gene TRBJ2-1; 14 bases map to TRBD2. This CDR3 comprises 14 residues. J was trimmed by 7 bases and V by 6 bases; bases with no gene match: 2. Per germline, CDR1 MNHEY and CDR2 SMNVEV (reference sequence). CDR3 sequence (DNA): TGTGCCAGCAGGGGGACTAGCGGGGGAAATGAGCAGTTCTTC. Its translation is CASRGTSGGNEQFF.

The chain combines TRBV13 with TRBJ2-1; 15 bases map to TRBD2. Trimming cost V 4 bases and J 4 bases; bases outside gene matches: 11. The germline gives CDR1 PRHDT, CDR2 FYEKMQ (reference sequence). The length of the CDR3 is 19 residues. The DNA of the CDR3 is TGTGCCAGCAGCTCGGACCCGGGACTAGCGGGGGGATCATACAATGAGCAGTTCTTC. Its protein is CASSSDPGLAGGSYNEQFF.

The chain joins TRBV27 to TRBJ1-3; possibly TRBD1 for D (6 bases). Germline-derived CDR1 and CDR2 are MNHEY and SMNVEV (reference sequence). This CDR3 region has 14 residues. V shed 2 bases and J shed 2 bases, with 7 bases lying between them. Here the CDR3 reads CASSLAGAGNTIYF. The CDR3 coding sequence is TGTGCCAGCAGTTTAGCAGGGGCTGGAAACACCATATATTTT.

This sequence joins TRBV29-1 and TRBJ1-1; D possibly corresponds to TRBD1 (5 bases). V was trimmed by 4 bases and J by 0 bases, leaving 18 bases between them. The CDR3 is made up of 16 amino acids. Germline CDR1 and CDR2: SQVTM and ANQGSEA. The CDR3 DNA is TGCAGCGTTGGCCTTGGGGCCGACAGCTTGAACACTGAAGCTTTCTTT. Amino acids: CSVGLGADSLNTEAFF. Full variable domain (rest looked up from reference TRBV29-1 and TRBJ1-1): SAVISQKPSRDICQRGTSLTIQCQVDSQVTMMFWYRQQPGQSLTLIATANQGSEATYESGFVIDKFPISRPNLTFSTLTVSNMSPEDSSIYLCSVGLGADSLNTEAFFGQGTRLTVV.

The chain is built from TRBV6-5 and TRBJ2-3; D not certain. The CDR3 totals 14 residues. Germline lookup yields CDR1 MNHEY and CDR2 SVGAGI. V dropped 6 bases and J dropped 0 bases, with 10 bases sitting between them. The CDR3 nucleotides are TGTGCCAGCAGCCGTAGCTTAAGCACAGATACGCAGTATTTT. Amino acids: CASSRSLSTDTQYF.